This T cell receptor beta chain was sequenced during a study of cytomegalovirus exposure and HLA in healthy donors. Findings of the study overall: In a later analysis, TCR beta V- and J-gene trimming showed a link to a missense DCLRE1C variant. Indistinguishable V segments, including TRBV6-2 and TRBV6-3, were excluded. In vitro data verified three CMV-associated chains as specific for CMV antigens.

Concerning this clone itself: Its antigen is unknown.

The PCR was carried out with 60 Vbeta primers and 13 Jbeta primers. Assay used: immunoSEQ multiplex PCR; TCRdb lists only in-frame clones, some missing. The sample lists 160,000 or so clones, roughly 87% occurring once. CDR1 is SGHTA and CDR2 is FQGTGA in the germline V gene. This CDR3 comprises 16 residues. V lost 2 bases and J lost 3, with 11 bases in between. J is TRBJ2-6 and V is TRBV7-3; the D gene is possibly TRBD1 (5 bases). Sequenced input: PBMCs. The receptor was derived from a woman in her forties or fifties in good health and CMV-seronegative. The chain's CDR3 is CASSLSAGFGANVLTF. The DNA for the CDR3 is TGTGCCAGCAGCTTATCAGCAGGGTTTGGGGCCAACGTCCTGACTTTC.